The rows below give T cell receptor beta chains drawn from one sample of a study of blood T cell repertoires in COVID-19. Libraries were prepared by immunoSEQ multiplex PCR; TCRdb keeps only in-frame clonotypes and omits some of them. The table records some 130,000 clones, approximately 78% of them present only once. Sequencing used peripheral blood. Receptor source: a man aged 55 to 70 who had recovered from COVID-19. Both conserved end residues are part of each CDR3. D genes are given only for firm matches. Clone size, where shown, is once, few, many, or a class for clones that have expanded.

J gene: TRBJ1-5
clone size: -
D gene: -
V gene: TRBV5-6
CDR3 DNA: TGTGCCAGCAGCGAATTCTATAGCAATCAGCCCCAGCATTTT
CDR3 protein: CASSEFYSNQPQHF

J gene: TRBJ2-1
clone size: -
D gene: -
V gene: TRBV6-5
CDR3 DNA: TGTGCCAGCAGCCGAGCGGCTCGAACCTACAATGAGCAGTTCTTC
CDR3 protein: CASSRAARTYNEQFF

J gene: TRBJ1-2
clone size: once
D gene: TRBD1
V gene: TRBV5-1
CDR3 DNA: TGCGCCAGCAGCGGGACAGGGCAGTATGGCTACACCTTC
CDR3 protein: CASSGTGQYGYTF

J gene: TRBJ1-1
clone size: -
D gene: -
V gene: TRBV18
CDR3 DNA: TGTGCCAGCTCACTCGAACAGGGAAGGAACACTGAAGCTTTCTTT
CDR3 protein: CASSLEQGRNTEAFF

J gene: TRBJ1-2
clone size: -
D gene: -
V gene: TRBV7-8
CDR3 DNA: TGTGCCAGCAGCTACGGTTCACAGGGTAGATATGGCTACACCTTC
CDR3 protein: CASSYGSQGRYGYTF

J gene: TRBJ1-5
clone size: few
D gene: -
V gene: TRBV4-1
CDR3 DNA: TGCGCCAGCAGGCAGGAATTTAGCAATCAGCCCCAGCATTTT
CDR3 protein: CASRQEFSNQPQHF

J gene: TRBJ2-1
clone size: -
D gene: TRBD2
V gene: TRBV18
CDR3 DNA: TGTGCCAGCTCACCACCGGGAACAGCGGGGGTTTACAATGAGCAGTTCTTC
CDR3 protein: CASSPPGTAGVYNEQFF

J gene: TRBJ1-3
clone size: -
D gene: -
V gene: TRBV30
CDR3 DNA: TGTGCCTGGCCAAAATCTGGAAACACCATATATTTT
CDR3 protein: CAWPKSGNTIYF

J gene: TRBJ2-2
clone size: -
D gene: TRBD1
V gene: TRBV24-1
CDR3 DNA: TGTGCCACCAGTGAATTAACAGGGGGCGCGACCGGGGAGCTGTTTTTT
CDR3 protein: CATSELTGGATGELFF

J gene: TRBJ2-3
clone size: -
D gene: TRBD2
V gene: TRBV7-9
CDR3 DNA: TGTGCCAGCAGCTTAAGCGGGAGGGCCACAGATACGCAGTATTTT
CDR3 protein: CASSLSGRATDTQYF

J gene: TRBJ1-1
clone size: -
D gene: -
V gene: TRBV13
CDR3 DNA: TGTGCCAGCAGCCCTCACCCATGGGAACGGGGGATGAGCACTGAAGCTTTCTTT
CDR3 protein: CASSPHPWERGMSTEAFF

J gene: TRBJ1-1
clone size: once
D gene: -
V gene: TRBV11-2
CDR3 DNA: TGTGCCAGCAGCTCCGGTTATGAAGCTTTCTTT
CDR3 protein: CASSSGYEAFF

J gene: TRBJ2-1
clone size: -
D gene: -
V gene: TRBV4-1
CDR3 DNA: TGCGCCAGCAGCCAAATCCCGGGGGTCTACAATGAGCAGTTCTTC
CDR3 protein: CASSQIPGVYNEQFF

J gene: TRBJ2-3
clone size: -
D gene: -
V gene: TRBV19
CDR3 DNA: TGTGCCAGTAGTATGGACCGGACAGTTTCAGATACGCAGTATTTT
CDR3 protein: CASSMDRTVSDTQYF

J gene: TRBJ2-3
clone size: once
D gene: -
V gene: TRBV6-5
CDR3 DNA: TGTGCCAGCAGAGCCGGAGGGCAATGGGCAGATACGCAGTATTTT
CDR3 protein: CASRAGGQWADTQYF

J gene: TRBJ1-2
clone size: once
D gene: TRBD1
V gene: TRBV10-2
CDR3 DNA: TGCGCCAGCAGTGAAGGGACAGGGGGCTATGGCTACACCTTC
CDR3 protein: CASSEGTGGYGYTF

J gene: TRBJ2-3
clone size: -
D gene: -
V gene: TRBV2
CDR3 DNA: TGTGCCAGCAGTACCCAGGGGTTTGCAGATACGCAGTATTTT
CDR3 protein: CASSTQGFADTQYF

J gene: TRBJ1-1
clone size: -
D gene: -
V gene: TRBV29-1
CDR3 DNA: TGCAGCGTGGGCGGGGGCCCCAACACTGAAGCTTTCTTT
CDR3 protein: CSVGGGPNTEAFF

J gene: TRBJ2-5
clone size: -
D gene: -
V gene: TRBV28
CDR3 DNA: TGTGCCAGCAGGCCCACAGGGGGGGGAGAGACCCAGTACTTC
CDR3 protein: CASRPTGGGETQYF

J gene: TRBJ2-1
clone size: -
D gene: TRBD2
V gene: TRBV5-4
CDR3 DNA: TGTGCCAGCAGCCAAGTTTCTACTAGCGGGAGTGATGAGCAGTTCTTC
CDR3 protein: CASSQVSTSGSDEQFF

J gene: TRBJ2-1
clone size: -
D gene: TRBD2
V gene: TRBV6-6
CDR3 DNA: TGTGCCAGCATTAGCGGGAGCGACTACAATGAGCAGTTCTTC
CDR3 protein: CASISGSDYNEQFF

J gene: TRBJ2-7
clone size: -
D gene: -
V gene: TRBV28
CDR3 DNA: TGTGCCAGCAGTTTTTTGGGCACCTACGAGCAGTACTTC
CDR3 protein: CASSFLGTYEQYF

J gene: TRBJ2-1
clone size: -
D gene: TRBD1
V gene: TRBV28
CDR3 DNA: TGTGCCAGCATGAGGACAGGGGCTGGGCGGGCACATTACAATGAGCAGTTCTTC
CDR3 protein: CASMRTGAGRAHYNEQFF

J gene: TRBJ1-4
clone size: -
D gene: -
V gene: TRBV12-2
CDR3 DNA: TGTGCAAGTCGCTTCAGGTACCTTAATGAAAAACTGTTTTTT
CDR3 protein: CASRFRYLNEKLFF

J gene: TRBJ2-1
clone size: -
D gene: TRBD2
V gene: TRBV11-2
CDR3 DNA: TGTGCCAGCAGCTTAGGGGGACTAGCGGGATACAATGAGCAGTTCTTC
CDR3 protein: CASSLGGLAGYNEQFF

J gene: TRBJ2-3
clone size: -
D gene: -
V gene: TRBV4-2
CDR3 DNA: TGTGCCAGCAGCCAAGAAGACAGGAGTGGGGTCACAGATACGCAGTATTTT
CDR3 protein: CASSQEDRSGVTDTQYF

J gene: TRBJ1-2
clone size: few
D gene: -
V gene: TRBV30
CDR3 DNA: TGTGCCTGGAGTGACCCCCAGAGGATGGATGGCTACACCTTC
CDR3 protein: CAWSDPQRMDGYTF

J gene: TRBJ2-7
clone size: -
D gene: TRBD2
V gene: TRBV5-4
CDR3 DNA: TGTGCCAGCAGCTTGGAAGCGGGGGGGAACCACGAGCAGTACTTC
CDR3 protein: CASSLEAGGNHEQYF

J gene: TRBJ2-7
clone size: -
D gene: -
V gene: TRBV10-3
CDR3 DNA: TGTGCCATCAGAGTAAGGGGTGCCTACGAGCAGTACTTC
CDR3 protein: CAIRVRGAYEQYF

J gene: TRBJ2-5
clone size: -
D gene: TRBD1
V gene: TRBV6-5
CDR3 DNA: TGTGCCAGCAGGGGACAGGGGGAAGGGGAGACCCAGTACTTC
CDR3 protein: CASRGQGEGETQYF

J gene: TRBJ2-3
clone size: -
D gene: TRBD2
V gene: TRBV7-3
CDR3 DNA: TGTGCCAGCAGTACCTCTAGCGGGAGCCCAGATACGCAGTATTTT
CDR3 protein: CASSTSSGSPDTQYF

J gene: TRBJ2-7
clone size: once
D gene: TRBD1
V gene: TRBV29-1
CDR3 DNA: TGCAGCGTTGGACAGGGGAGGAACGAGCAGTACTTC
CDR3 protein: CSVGQGRNEQYF

J gene: TRBJ2-5
clone size: -
D gene: TRBD2
V gene: TRBV28
CDR3 DNA: TGTGCCAGCAGTTTGGGCCTAGCGGGAGGGGGGGAGACCCAGTACTTC
CDR3 protein: CASSLGLAGGGETQYF

J gene: TRBJ2-1
clone size: -
D gene: -
V gene: TRBV7-8
CDR3 DNA: TGTGCCAGCAGCTTAGAAGAGGGACTCCAGCAGTTCTTC
CDR3 protein: CASSLEEGLQQFF

J gene: TRBJ2-3
clone size: -
D gene: TRBD2
V gene: TRBV19
CDR3 DNA: TGTGCCAGTAGTATGACTAGCGGGGGGACCACAGATACGCAGTATTTT
CDR3 protein: CASSMTSGGTTDTQYF

J gene: TRBJ2-7
clone size: -
D gene: TRBD2
V gene: TRBV11-2
CDR3 DNA: TGTGCCAGCAGTTCAGGACTAGCTCCGCGGGAGCAGTACTTC
CDR3 protein: CASSSGLAPREQYF

J gene: TRBJ1-1
clone size: -
D gene: -
V gene: TRBV19
CDR3 DNA: TGTGCCAGTAGTGTAAGAAACCGGGCCACAAGATACCGGGGGGACACTGAAGCTTTCTTT
CDR3 protein: CASSVRNRATRYRGDTEAFF

J gene: TRBJ2-5
clone size: -
D gene: TRBD2
V gene: TRBV5-5
CDR3 DNA: TGTGCCAGCAGCACAGGGACTAGCGGGGGAAAAGAGACCCAGTACTTC
CDR3 protein: CASSTGTSGGKETQYF

J gene: TRBJ1-1
clone size: few
D gene: -
V gene: TRBV28
CDR3 DNA: TGTGCCAGCAGTTTATGGCAGGGGAAGAACACTGAAGCTTTCTTT
CDR3 protein: CASSLWQGKNTEAFF

J gene: TRBJ2-1
clone size: -
D gene: TRBD1
V gene: TRBV6-5
CDR3 DNA: TGTGCCAGCAGACCCGACAGGGCCGGATACAATGAGCAGTTCTTC
CDR3 protein: CASRPDRAGYNEQFF

J gene: TRBJ1-2
clone size: few
D gene: -
V gene: TRBV27
CDR3 DNA: TGTGCCAGCAGTTTGCGTCGGGGGTATGGCTACACCTTC
CDR3 protein: CASSLRRGYGYTF

J gene: TRBJ2-2
clone size: -
D gene: TRBD1
V gene: TRBV2
CDR3 DNA: TGTGCCAGCAGCCCAGGACAGGGGAGGACCGGGGAGCTGTTTTTT
CDR3 protein: CASSPGQGRTGELFF

J gene: TRBJ1-2
clone size: -
D gene: TRBD1
V gene: TRBV4-1
CDR3 DNA: TGCGCCAGCAGCCAGACTCCACAGGGGGCGTTTGGCTACACCTTC
CDR3 protein: CASSQTPQGAFGYTF

J gene: TRBJ2-6
clone size: -
D gene: -
V gene: TRBV7-8
CDR3 DNA: TGTGCCAGCAGTCTACAGGGAAACTCTGGGGCCAACGTCCTGACTTTC
CDR3 protein: CASSLQGNSGANVLTF